This TCR beta chain was found in a study of vaccination and CD4 T cells after COVID-19 (dated by TCRdb to between 2021 and 2024). For context, the study as a whole: Every convalescent patient had a positive nasal swab PCR test for SARS-CoV-2, with mild disease in 9 or 10 patients and severe disease in one. In the convalescent cohort there were six males and four females, among whom were two Hispanic individuals, seven Caucasians, two Asians and one multiracial person. Participants received two doses of either the Pfizer-BioNTech BNT162b2 vaccine (n=8) or the Moderna mRNA-1273 vaccine (n=2). Post-COVID blood samples from convalescent patients were collected a median of roughly 100 days after diagnosis, with a range of roughly 35 to 180 days. Post-vaccine blood samples were collected a median of around 70 days after the second vaccine dose, ranging from roughly 12 to 250 days. Culture stimuli were overlapping spike peptide pools from SARS-CoV-2 and from the common cold coronaviruses HCoV-NL63, HCoV-OC43 and HCoV-229E. As controls, cultures received a CEFX viral epitope pool (the positive control), an HIV-1 Nef peptide pool (the negative control), or no peptide at all. In under 13 COVID-19 convalescent patients and a handful of infection-naive healthy vaccine recipients, researchers compared the spike-specific CD4+ TCR repertoire from before mRNA vaccination with the repertoire from after.

V ends up 10 bases short and J 6 bases short, with an unmatched junction base count of 8. The germline V gene (reference sequence) supplies CDR1 WNHNN and CDR2 SYGVQD. From the cysteine through the phenylalanine, the CDR3 covers 13 amino acids. The DNA shown is the 39-base CDR3, in frame from base 1. Broader findings and caveats from the paper: The study included relatively few convalescent patients and did not analyze early timepoints after natural infection. The median count of SARS-CoV-2-reactive clonotypes went up from some 23 after infection to a few dozen after vaccination, although the change was not significant. Among convalescent patients, a median roughly 90% of the SARS-CoV-2-reactive clones seen after vaccination appeared only after vaccination, which suggests priming specific to the vaccine. In convalescent patients, nearly all vaccine-specific clones (304 of 307) were found to be mono-reactive for SARS-CoV-2 spike rather than cross-reactive with common cold coronaviruses.

Library method: PCR. DNA from cultured CD4+ T cells underwent TCR sequencing with the Oncomine TCR Beta short-read assay at the Johns Hopkins FTIC core. The QIAamp micro DNA kit was used to extract genomic DNA from the cultured CD4+ T cells. The Oncomine TCR Beta libraries from cultured CD4+ T cells were pooled using unique dual indexes and then sequenced on an Illumina iSeq 100. In the original analysis: Non-productive sequences were removed, and CDR3s not starting with C, not ending with F or W, or shorter than 7 amino acids were discarded. Antigen-specific clonotypes were identified using the MANAFEST web application through comparison of peptide-stimulated wells with reference and other culture wells. To be called positive, a clone needed an FDR below 0.05, an odds ratio above 5, and a productive frequency above 0.1% in at least two of three replicate wells. Cross-reactive clonotypes were defined as significantly expanded in both SARS-CoV-2 spike wells and at least one common cold coronavirus spike condition. Levenshtein distances (stringdist) and unrooted phylogenetic trees (ape) in R version 3.6.1 were used to assess CDR3 homology. TCRdb trimmed public reads at Q25 via fastp, called clones via MiXCR and kept in-frame beta chains. CDR3 protein duplicates are merged, each entry listing the most common genes and DNA. TCRdb's processing, not the authors' own work, is the source of the V and J calls. This sample has about 14,000 distinct CDR3 sequences in its table, and 50% to 60% of those were observed once. The ten biggest clones cover roughly a sixth of the sample.

In regard to this clonotype: The antigen it binds to is not known. Per-base quality was not reported, and no clone a single base away is much larger than it.

Interpreted using the paper, the treatment or condition label stands for: approximately 9-day PBMC culture with coronavirus spike peptide pools or control peptides (ViraFEST assay). To expand antigen-specific T cells with peptide pools and then pick out the expanded clonotypes through TCR sequencing, the study relied on the ViraFEST assay. The convalescent patients' positive SARS-CoV-2 PCR tests fell between March and December 2020, which was before the Alpha, Beta and Delta variants emerged in the United States. PBMCs were cultured at fewer than 2.5 million per well in IMDM supplemented with approximately 4.7% human AB serum and about 10 IU/ml IL-2, with about 11 ug/ml peptide pools added. On days 3 and 7, half of the culture medium was replaced with fresh IL-2-containing medium. After 10 days of culture, CD4+ T cells were isolated by negative selection with the EasySep CD4+ T cell isolation kit. Ficoll-Paque Plus gradient centrifugation was used to isolate PBMCs from whole blood, and the isolated PBMCs were then either used fresh or cryopreserved at -140C. Culture conditions were generally each tested in triplicate wells.

The receptor's source is a human donor who had recovered from COVID-19. The sequence joins TRBV10-1 to TRBJ2-1; 8 bases in the middle match TRBD1. Source material: CD4+ T cells from blood, cultured in vitro. The CDR3 has the sequence CATQTGAGNEQFF. The DNA is TGCGCCACCCAGACAGGGGCCGGCAATGAGCAGTTCTTC.